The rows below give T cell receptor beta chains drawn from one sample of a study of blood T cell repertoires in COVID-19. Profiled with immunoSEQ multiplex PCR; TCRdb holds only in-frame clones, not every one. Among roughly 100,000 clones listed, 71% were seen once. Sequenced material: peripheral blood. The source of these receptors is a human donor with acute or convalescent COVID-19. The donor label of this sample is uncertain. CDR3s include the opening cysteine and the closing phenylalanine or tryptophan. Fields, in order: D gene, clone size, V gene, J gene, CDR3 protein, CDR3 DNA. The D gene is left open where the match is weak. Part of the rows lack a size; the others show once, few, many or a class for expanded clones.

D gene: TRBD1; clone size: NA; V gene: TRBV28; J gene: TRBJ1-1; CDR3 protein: CASSSQDRGRAFF; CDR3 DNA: TGTGCCAGCAGTTCCCAGGACAGGGGAAGAGCTTTCTTT
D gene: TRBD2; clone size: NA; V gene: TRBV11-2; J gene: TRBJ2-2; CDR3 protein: CASSARLAGGGGELFF; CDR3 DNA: TGTGCCAGCAGCGCGCGCCTAGCGGGGGGTGGCGGGGAGCTGTTTTTT
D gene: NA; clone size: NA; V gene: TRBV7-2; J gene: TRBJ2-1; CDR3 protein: CASSLEGTPGLKGQFF; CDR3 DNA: TGTGCCAGCAGCTTAGAGGGGACACCTGGCCTCAAAGGGCAGTTCTTC
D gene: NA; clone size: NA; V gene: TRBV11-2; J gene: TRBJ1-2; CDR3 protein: CASSPTGYGYTF; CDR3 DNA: TGTGCCAGCAGCCCTACCGGCTATGGCTACACCTTC
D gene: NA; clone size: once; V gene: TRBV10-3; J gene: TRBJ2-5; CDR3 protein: CAISESLETQYF; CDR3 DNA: TGTGCCATCAGTGAGTCTCTAGAGACCCAGTACTTC
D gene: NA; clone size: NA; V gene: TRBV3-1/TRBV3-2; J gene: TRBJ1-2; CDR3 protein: CASSLPGADGYTF; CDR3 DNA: TGTGCCAGCAGCCTGCCAGGGGCCGATGGCTACACCTTC
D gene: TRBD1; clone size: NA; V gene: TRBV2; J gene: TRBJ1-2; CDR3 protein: CASNDRALDGYTF; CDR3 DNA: TGTGCCAGCAATGACAGGGCGCTCGATGGCTACACCTTC
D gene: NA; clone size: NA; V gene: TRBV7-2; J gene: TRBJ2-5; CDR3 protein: CASSLQGFQETQYF; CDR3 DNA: TGTGCCAGCAGTCTCCAGGGATTCCAAGAGACCCAGTACTTC
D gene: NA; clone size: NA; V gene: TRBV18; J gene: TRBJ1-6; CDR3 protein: CASSPREGRNSPLHF; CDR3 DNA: TGTGCCAGCTCACCACGGGAGGGAAGAAATTCACCCCTCCACTTT
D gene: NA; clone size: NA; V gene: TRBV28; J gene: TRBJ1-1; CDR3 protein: CASSPRGGPNTEAFF; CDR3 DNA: TGTGCCAGCAGTCCCCGGGGAGGGCCGAACACTGAAGCTTTCTTT
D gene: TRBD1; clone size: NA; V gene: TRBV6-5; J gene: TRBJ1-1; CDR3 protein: CASSFLSRGRNTEAFF; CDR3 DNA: TGTGCCAGCAGTTTTTTGAGCAGGGGGCGCAACACTGAAGCTTTCTTT
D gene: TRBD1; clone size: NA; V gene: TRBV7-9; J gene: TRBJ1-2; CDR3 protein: CASSPGTGGNYGYTF; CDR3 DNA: TGTGCCAGCAGCCCGGGGACAGGGGGCAACTATGGCTACACCTTC
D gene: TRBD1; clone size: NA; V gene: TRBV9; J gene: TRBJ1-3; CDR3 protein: CASSVGGRGHSGNTIYF; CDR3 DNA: TGTGCCAGCAGCGTAGGCGGCAGGGGGCACTCTGGAAACACCATATATTTT
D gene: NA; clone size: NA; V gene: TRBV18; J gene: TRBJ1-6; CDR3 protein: CASSPSPDTYNSPLHF; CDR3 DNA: TGTGCCAGCTCACCATCCCCAGACACCTATAATTCACCCCTCCACTTT
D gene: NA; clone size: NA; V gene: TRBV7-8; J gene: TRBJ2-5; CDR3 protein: CASSSTRAGAETQYF; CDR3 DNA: TGTGCCAGCAGCTCTACTAGGGCGGGGGCAGAGACCCAGTACTTC
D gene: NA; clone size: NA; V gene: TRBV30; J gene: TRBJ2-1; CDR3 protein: CAWSVLINEQFF; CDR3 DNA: TGTGCCTGGAGTGTACTAATCAATGAGCAGTTCTTC
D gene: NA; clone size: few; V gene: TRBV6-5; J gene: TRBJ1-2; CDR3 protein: CASSLTINYGYTF; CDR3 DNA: TGTGCCAGCAGTCTGACAATCAACTATGGCTACACCTTC
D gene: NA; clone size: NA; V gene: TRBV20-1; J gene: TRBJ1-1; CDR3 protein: CSAQGNTEAFF; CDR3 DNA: TGCAGTGCTCAGGGGAACACTGAAGCTTTCTTT
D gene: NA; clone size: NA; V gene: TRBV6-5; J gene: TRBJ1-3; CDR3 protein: CASSSESSGNTIYF; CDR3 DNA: TGTGCCAGCAGTTCCGAGAGCTCTGGAAACACCATATATTTT
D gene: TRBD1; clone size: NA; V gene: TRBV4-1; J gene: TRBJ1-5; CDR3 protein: CASSQVLGGGGQPQHF; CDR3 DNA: TGCGCCAGCAGCCAAGTTTTAGGGGGCGGCGGACAGCCCCAGCATTTT
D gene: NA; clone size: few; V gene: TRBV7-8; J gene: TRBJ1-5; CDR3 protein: CASSLTPQVRGPQHF; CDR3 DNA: TGTGCCAGCAGCCTAACCCCCCAGGTCAGGGGGCCCCAGCATTTT
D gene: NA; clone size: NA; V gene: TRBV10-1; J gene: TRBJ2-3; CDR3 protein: CASRSTPLHTDTQYF; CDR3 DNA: TGCGCCAGCAGATCGACTCCTTTGCACACAGATACGCAGTATTTT
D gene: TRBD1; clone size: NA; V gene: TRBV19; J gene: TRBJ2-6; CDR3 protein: CASSNGQGSSGANVLTF; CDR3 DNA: TGTGCCAGTAGTAACGGACAGGGGAGTTCTGGGGCCAACGTCCTGACTTTC
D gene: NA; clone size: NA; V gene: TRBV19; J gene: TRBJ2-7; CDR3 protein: CASSIKPGNTYEQYF; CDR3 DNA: TGTGCCAGTAGTATAAAACCAGGTAATACCTACGAGCAGTACTTC
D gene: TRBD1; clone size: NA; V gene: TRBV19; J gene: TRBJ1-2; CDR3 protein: CASSETGTATYSYGYTF; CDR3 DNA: TGTGCCAGTAGTGAGACGGGGACAGCGACTTATTCCTATGGCTACACCTTC
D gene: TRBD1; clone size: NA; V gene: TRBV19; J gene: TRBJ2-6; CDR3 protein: CASYKQGAGANVLTF; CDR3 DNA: TGTGCCAGTTATAAACAGGGGGCTGGGGCCAACGTCCTGACTTTC
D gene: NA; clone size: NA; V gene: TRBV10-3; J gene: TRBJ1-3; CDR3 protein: CAITETDRLSGNTIYF; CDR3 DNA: TGTGCCATCACTGAGACCGACAGACTCTCTGGAAACACCATATATTTT
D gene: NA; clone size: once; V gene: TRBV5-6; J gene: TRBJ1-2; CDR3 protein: CASSSDRWYTF; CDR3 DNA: TGTGCCAGCAGCTCTGACAGGTGGTACACCTTC
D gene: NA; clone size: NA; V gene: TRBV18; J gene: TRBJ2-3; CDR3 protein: CASSPLGRSSTDTQYF; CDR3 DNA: TGTGCCAGCTCACCCCTGGGGCGGAGTAGCACAGATACGCAGTATTTT
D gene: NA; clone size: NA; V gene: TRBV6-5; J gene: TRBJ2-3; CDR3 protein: CASGGGGNADTQYF; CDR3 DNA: TGTGCCAGCGGAGGGGGGGGGAATGCGGATACGCAGTATTTT
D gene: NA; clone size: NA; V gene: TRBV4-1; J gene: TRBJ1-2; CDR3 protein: CASSPSPEYTYGYTF; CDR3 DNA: TGCGCCAGCAGCCCGTCACCGGAGTATACCTATGGCTACACCTTC
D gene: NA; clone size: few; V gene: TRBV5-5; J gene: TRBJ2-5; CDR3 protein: CASSLGDRQETQYF; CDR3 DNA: TGTGCCAGCAGCTTGGGAGACAGACAAGAGACCCAGTACTTC
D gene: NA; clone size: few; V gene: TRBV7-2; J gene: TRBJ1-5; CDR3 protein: CASSLGRDQPQHF; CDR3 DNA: TGTGCCAGCAGCTTAGGGAGAGATCAGCCCCAGCATTTT
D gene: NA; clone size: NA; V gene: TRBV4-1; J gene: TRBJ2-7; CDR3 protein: CASSQGDFVGELGYEQYF; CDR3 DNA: TGCGCCAGCAGCCAAGGGGATTTTGTGGGAGAACTGGGATACGAGCAGTACTTC
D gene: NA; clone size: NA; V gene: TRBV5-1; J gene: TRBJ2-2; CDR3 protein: CASSLPQQNTGELFF; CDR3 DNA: TGCGCCAGCAGCTTGCCACAGCAAAACACCGGGGAGCTGTTTTTT
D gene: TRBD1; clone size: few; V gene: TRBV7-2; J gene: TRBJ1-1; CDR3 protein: CASSFQGARTEAFF; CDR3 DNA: TGTGCCAGCAGCTTTCAGGGGGCAAGAACTGAAGCTTTCTTT
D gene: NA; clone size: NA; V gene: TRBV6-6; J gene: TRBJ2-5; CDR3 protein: CASSYSASQETQYF; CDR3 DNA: TGTGCCAGCAGTTACTCGGCCAGCCAAGAGACCCAGTACTTC
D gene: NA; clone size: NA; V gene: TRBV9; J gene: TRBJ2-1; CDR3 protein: CASSVQGGYNEQFF; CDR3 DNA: TGTGCCAGCAGCGTACAGGGGGGATACAATGAGCAGTTCTTC
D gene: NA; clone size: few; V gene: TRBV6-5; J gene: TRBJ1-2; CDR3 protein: CASSYSRSTTGGYTF; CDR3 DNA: TGTGCCAGCAGTTACTCAAGGTCGACAACGGGAGGCTACACCTTC
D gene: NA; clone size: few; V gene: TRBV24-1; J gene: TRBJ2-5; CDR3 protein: CATSDLGSNRGGETQYF; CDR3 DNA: TGTGCCACCAGTGATTTAGGCTCGAACAGGGGGGGAGAGACCCAGTACTTC
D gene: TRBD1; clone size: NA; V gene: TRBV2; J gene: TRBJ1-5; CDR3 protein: CASSGDRGGNQPQHF; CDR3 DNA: TGTGCCAGCAGTGGGGACAGGGGTGGTAATCAGCCCCAGCATTTT
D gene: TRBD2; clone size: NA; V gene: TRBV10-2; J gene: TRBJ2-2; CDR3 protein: CASSDRLAGGGELFF; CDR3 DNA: TGCGCCAGCAGCGACAGACTAGCGGGAGGCGGGGAGCTGTTTTTT
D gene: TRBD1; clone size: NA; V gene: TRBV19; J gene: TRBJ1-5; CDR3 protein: CASTQGFSNQPQHF; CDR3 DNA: TGTGCCAGTACACAGGGGTTCAGCAATCAGCCCCAGCATTTT
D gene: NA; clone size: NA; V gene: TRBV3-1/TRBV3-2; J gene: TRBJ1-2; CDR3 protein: CASSQVSGGDYGYTF; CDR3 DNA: TGTGCCAGCAGCCAAGTTAGCGGGGGGGACTATGGCTACACCTTC
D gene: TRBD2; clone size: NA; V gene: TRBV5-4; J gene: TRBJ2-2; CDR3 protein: CASSQTSGVYTGELFF; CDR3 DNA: TGTGCCAGCAGCCAGACTAGCGGGGTTTACACCGGGGAGCTGTTTTTT
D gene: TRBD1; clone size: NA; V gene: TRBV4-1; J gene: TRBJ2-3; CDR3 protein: CASSLGDRGNTDTQYF; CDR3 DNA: TGCGCCAGCAGCCTCGGGGACAGGGGGAACACAGATACGCAGTATTTT
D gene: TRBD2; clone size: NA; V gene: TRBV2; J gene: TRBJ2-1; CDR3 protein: CASRKTSGVTYNEQFF; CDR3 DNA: TGTGCCAGCAGGAAGACTAGCGGGGTTACCTACAATGAGCAGTTCTTC
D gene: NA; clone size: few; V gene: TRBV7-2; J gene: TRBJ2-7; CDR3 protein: CASSSFRDSYEQYF; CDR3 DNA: TGTGCCAGCAGCTCCTTTCGAGACAGTTACGAGCAGTACTTC